The T cell receptor (beta chain) under discussion was sequenced for a study of persistence of HIV-infected CD4 T cells (TCRdb year 2020). Broadly, across the study: The study isolated CMV- and HIV-1 Gag-responding CD4+ T cells from ART-treated individuals to examine antigen-driven clonal expansion of HIV-1-infected cells. Suppressive ART had been received by participants for a median of about eight years. Peripheral blood samples of up to roughly 200 mL were collected at multiple time points, except for a couple of participants, who underwent leukapheresis at a single time point. The clonality of all cells in each sorted population was measured by TCRbeta sequencing, and the clonality of infected cells was measured by proviral sequencing. In the cross-participant TCR cluster analysis, fewer than 10 participants were included for CMV and six or seven participants were included for Gag.

Taken from cysteine to phenylalanine, the CDR3 has 16 residues. Only the CDR3 DNA is retained, 48 bases long and in frame from the first base. Relative to germline, V is missing 1 base and J is missing 6 bases, with 10 bases of the junction outside any gene match. Based on the germline V gene (reference sequence), the CDR1 and CDR2 sequences are LNHDA and SQIVND. The immunoSEQ hsTCRB assay version 4 in survey mode was used to sequence TCRbeta repertoires from genomic DNA. Genomic DNA was diluted to approximately 9.4 ng/uL, and up to about 1 ug per sample was used for TCRbeta sequencing. The published analysis was carried out like this. TCRbeta data analysis was done in ImmunoSeq Analyzer 3.0, and diversity was calculated on productive nucleotide rearrangements. Lower-bound TCR diversity was estimated with the improved Chao index, and clonality with the Gini coefficient using the Immunarch R package. Different nucleotide rearrangements encoding the same CDR3beta amino acid sequence were treated as distinct clonotypes. Differential abundance analysis found TCRbeta sequences that were significantly enriched in antigen-responding cells compared with anti-CD3/anti-CD28-activated cells. GLIPH2 clustered TCRs by predicted peptide-MHC specificity, both within individual participants and across merged participant data sets. In its TCRdb copy, this immuneACCESS table keeps in-frame sequences only and misses some clones. Where compared with another copy, unresolved V genes explain less than half of these, and the others have no known cause. V and J calls plus clone size are reproduced from that table; the DNA served to infer D and trimming. The sample profile shows roughly 34,000 clones; roughly 82% of them were found once. The ten largest clones take up around 0.86% of the sample.

On this clone: The antigen this receptor binds is unknown. No clone much larger than this one lies a single base away; base qualities are absent.

Read against the paper, the sample's treatment or condition label means: suppressive antiretroviral therapy. Lysates of CMV-infected fibroblasts were used at around 10 ug/mL for cell stimulation. Memory CD4+ T cells that did not respond, being CD40L-negative, CD69-negative and CD45RO-high, were sorted as memory populations depleted of antigen-responding cells. HIV-1-infected adults in whom suppressive ART had been started during chronic infection were enrolled as participants. For at least 4 years, the participants' plasma HIV-1 RNA had been undetectable, below 50 copies/mL. To be included, a participant needed positive CMV serology and a CD4+ T cell count above 400 cells/uL. Before stimulation, PBMCs were isolated using density centrifugation and depleted of CD8+ T cells. For around 18 hours, the CD8-depleted PBMCs were stimulated with anti-CD28/CD49d costimulation, a CD40-blocking antibody, and enfuvirtide to prevent new infections. Cells were sorted on a Beckman Coulter MoFlo Legacy or XDP sorter, with propidium iodide excluding dead cells. The QIAamp DNA Mini Kit was used for genomic DNA extraction from samples above one million cells, and the Quick-DNA Microprep Kit was used otherwise.

Broad study findings and their caveats: Significantly lower TCRbeta richness was observed in CMV- and Gag-responding cells than in anti-CD3/anti-CD28-responding cells, and higher oligoclonality was observed in CMV-responding cells than in CD3/CD28-stimulated and Gag-responding cells. Restriction of bulk TCR analyses to the rare CMV-responding cells that actually carried HIV-1 proviruses was not possible. Antigen-responding cells were enriched for expanded CDR3beta sequences that were degenerate, which suggests that CD4+ responses to CMV and Gag underwent convergent selection. Only a small number of individuals took part in the study, and the range of antigens tested was limited. Within the same sorted populations, how oligoclonal the TCRs were correlated with how oligoclonal the proviruses were.

This clonotype was sampled from an adult man with HIV who was CMV-seropositive. Rearrangement joined TRBV19 to TRBJ2-3; 7 bases in between match TRBD2. The material was CD4+ T cells sorted from PBMCs after approximately 19-hour stimulation, obtained from a patient who received antiretroviral therapy. In light of the paper, this sample's cell subset or site label describes: CD40L-CD69- CD45RO-high memory CD4 T cells not responding to CMV lysate. The CDR3: CASSIVGAGVTDTQYF. The DNA reads as follows: TGTGCCAGTAGTATAGTCGGGGCGGGGGTCACGGATACGCAGTATTTT.